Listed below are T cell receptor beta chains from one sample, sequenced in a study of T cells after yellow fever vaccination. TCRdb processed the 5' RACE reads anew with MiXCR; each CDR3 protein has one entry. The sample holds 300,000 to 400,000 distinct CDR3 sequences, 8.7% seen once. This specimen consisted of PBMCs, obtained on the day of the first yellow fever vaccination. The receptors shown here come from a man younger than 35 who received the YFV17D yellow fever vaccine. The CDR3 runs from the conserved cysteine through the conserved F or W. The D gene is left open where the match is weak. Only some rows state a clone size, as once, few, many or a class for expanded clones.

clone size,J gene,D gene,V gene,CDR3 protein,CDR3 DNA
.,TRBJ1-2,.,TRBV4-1,CASSQVPVEGYGYTF,TGCGCCAGCAGCCAAGTCCCAGTGGAGGGGTATGGCTACACCTTC
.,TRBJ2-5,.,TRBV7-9,CASSHGQYQETQYF,TGTGCCAGCAGCCACGGACAGTACCAAGAGACCCAGTACTTC
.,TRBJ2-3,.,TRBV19,CASSMLGLSTDTQYF,TGTGCCAGTAGTATGTTGGGACTCAGCACAGATACGCAGTATTTT
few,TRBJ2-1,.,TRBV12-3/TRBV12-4,CASSPLATGGPAGEQFF,TGTGCCAGCAGTCCTTTAGCCACGGGGGGCCCGGCTGGGGAGCAGTTCTTC
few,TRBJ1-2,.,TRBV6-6,CASRETNYGYTF,TGTGCCAGCAGGGAGACGAACTATGGCTACACCTTC
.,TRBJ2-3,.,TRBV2,CASMAELTDTQYF,TGTGCCAGCATGGCAGAGCTCACAGATACGCAGTATTTT
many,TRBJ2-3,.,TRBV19,CASSRRGTPTDTQYF,TGTGCCAGTAGTCGGCGGGGAACACCCACAGATACGCAGTATTTT
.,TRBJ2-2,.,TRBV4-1,CASSHAAGNTGELFF,TGCGCCAGCAGCCATGCGGCGGGGAACACCGGGGAGCTGTTTTTT
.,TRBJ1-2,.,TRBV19,CGSSPEDVTGGYTF,TGTGGCAGTAGTCCTGAGGACGTTACGGGTGGCTACACCTTC
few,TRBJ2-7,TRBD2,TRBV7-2,CASSPWTSGGGEQYF,TGTGCCAGCAGCCCTTGGACTAGCGGGGGGGGCGAGCAGTACTTC
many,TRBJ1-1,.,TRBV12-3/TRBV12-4,CASSLGLHGGTEAFF,TGTGCCAGCAGTTTGGGCCTACACGGGGGCACTGAAGCTTTCTTT
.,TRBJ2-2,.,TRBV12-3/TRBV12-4,CASGGNAGELFF,TGTGCCAGCGGGGGGAACGCCGGGGAGCTGTTTTTT
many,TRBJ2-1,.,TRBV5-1,CASSSQAAGSYNEQFF,TGCGCCAGCAGCTCCCAGGCGGCAGGATCCTACAATGAGCAGTTCTTC
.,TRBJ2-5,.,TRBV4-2,CASSPRSVGAGDQYF,TGTGCCAGCAGCCCGCGGTCGGTGGGGGCGGGCGACCAGTACTTC
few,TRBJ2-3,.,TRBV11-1,CASSLRQTTDTQYF,TGTGCCAGCAGCTTAAGACAGACCACAGATACGCAGTATTTT
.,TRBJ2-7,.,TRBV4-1,CASSQPTLSYEQYF,TGCGCCAGCAGCCAGCCGACTCTCTCCTACGAGCAGTACTTC
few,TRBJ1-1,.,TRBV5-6,CASSFGGGAEAFF,TGTGCCAGCAGCTTCGGTGGGGGAGCTGAAGCTTTCTTT
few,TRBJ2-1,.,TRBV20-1,CSAVVPWGGRNEQFF,TGCAGTGCCGTAGTGCCGTGGGGGGGCAGGAATGAGCAGTTCTTC
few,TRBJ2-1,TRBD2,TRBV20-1,CSAPTPPSGGYNEQFF,TGCAGTGCCCCGACCCCCCCTAGCGGGGGTTACAATGAGCAGTTCTTC
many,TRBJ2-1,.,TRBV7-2,CASSLAGRPPFF,TGTGCCAGCAGCTTAGCAGGCAGACCTCCGTTCTTC
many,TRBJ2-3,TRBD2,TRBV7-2,CASTDGASGGYTQYF,TGTGCCAGCACCGATGGGGCTAGCGGGGGGTATACGCAGTATTTT
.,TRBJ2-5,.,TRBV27,CASSLSVAANEETQYF,TGTGCCAGCAGTTTATCTGTAGCGGCTAACGAAGAGACCCAGTACTTC
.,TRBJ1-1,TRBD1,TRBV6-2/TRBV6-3,CASTGTGPSEAFF,TGTGCCAGCACCGGGACAGGGCCTTCTGAAGCTTTCTTT
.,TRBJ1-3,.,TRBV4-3,CASSLVTASGNTIYF,TGCGCCAGCAGCCTAGTGACAGCCTCTGGAAACACCATATATTTT
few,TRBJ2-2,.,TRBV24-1,CATSDPANTGELFF,TGTGCCACCAGTGATCCAGCGAACACCGGGGAGCTGTTTTTT
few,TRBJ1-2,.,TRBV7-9,CASSLRGADYGYTF,TGTGCCAGCAGCTTACGAGGGGCGGACTATGGCTACACCTTC
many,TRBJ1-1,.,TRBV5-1,CASSFRDTEAFF,TGCGCCAGCAGCTTCAGGGACACTGAAGCTTTCTTT
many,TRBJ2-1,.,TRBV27,CASSLGLEQFF,TGTGCCAGCAGTTTAGGATTAGAGCAGTTCTTC
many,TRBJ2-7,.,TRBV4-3,CASSQGWGSGFYEQYF,TGCGCCAGCAGCCAAGGGTGGGGGAGCGGTTTTTACGAGCAGTACTTC
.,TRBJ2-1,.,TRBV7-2,CASSLVGAGAYNEQFF,TGTGCCAGCAGCTTAGTGGGGGCCGGCGCCTACAATGAGCAGTTCTTC
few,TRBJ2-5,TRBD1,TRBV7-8,CASSTDRVLGGRLEETQYF,TGTGCCAGCAGCACGGACAGGGTTTTGGGGGGTAGATTGGAAGAGACCCAGTACTTC
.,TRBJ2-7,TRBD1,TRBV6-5,CASSWDRKKAYEQYF,TGTGCCAGCAGTTGGGACAGAAAAAAAGCCTACGAGCAGTACTTC
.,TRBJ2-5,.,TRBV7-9,CASSAGWLETQYF,TGTGCCAGCAGCGCGGGCTGGCTGGAGACCCAGTACTTC
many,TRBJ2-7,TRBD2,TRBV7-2,CASSNRLAGEQYF,TGTGCCAGCAGCAACCGACTAGCGGGCGAGCAGTACTTC
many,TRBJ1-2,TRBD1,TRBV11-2,CASSSDRGGLYGYTF,TGTGCCAGCAGTTCGGACAGGGGGGGACTCTATGGCTACACCTTC
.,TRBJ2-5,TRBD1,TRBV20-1,CSASMGQGGQETQYF,TGCAGTGCTAGTATGGGACAGGGGGGCCAAGAGACCCAGTACTTC
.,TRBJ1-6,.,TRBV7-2,CASRVWTDYSPLHF,TGTGCCAGCAGAGTCTGGACAGACTATTCACCCCTCCACTTT
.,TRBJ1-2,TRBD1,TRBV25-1,CASSEWTGGYTF,TGTGCCAGCAGTGAATGGACAGGCGGCTACACCTTC
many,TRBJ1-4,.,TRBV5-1,CASSLGDEKLFF,TGCGCCAGCAGCTTGGGGGATGAAAAACTGTTTTTT
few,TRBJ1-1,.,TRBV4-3,CASDSPEAFF,TGCGCCAGCGACAGTCCTGAAGCTTTCTTT
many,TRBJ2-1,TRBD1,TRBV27,CASSLSGTERQEQFF,TGTGCCAGCAGTTTATCAGGGACAGAACGACAGGAGCAGTTCTTC
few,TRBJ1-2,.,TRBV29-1,CSVRDTLRYGYTF,TGCAGCGTTAGGGACACCTTACGGTATGGCTACACCTTC
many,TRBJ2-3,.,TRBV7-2,CAGSRGEDTQYF,TGTGCCGGAAGCCGAGGAGAAGATACGCAGTATTTT
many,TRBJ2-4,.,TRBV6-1,CASILRIGGLAKNIQYF,TGTGCCAGCATCCTAAGGATCGGGGGACTAGCCAAAAACATTCAGTACTTC
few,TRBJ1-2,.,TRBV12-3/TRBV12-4,CAVRRGGGYTF,TGTGCCGTCCGCCGGGGAGGAGGCTACACCTTC
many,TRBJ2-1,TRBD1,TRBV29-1,CSTGQDNEQFF,TGCAGCACGGGACAGGACAATGAGCAGTTCTTC
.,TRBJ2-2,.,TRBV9,CASSVLVGELFF,TGTGCCAGCAGCGTACTCGTCGGGGAGCTGTTTTTT
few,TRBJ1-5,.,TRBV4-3,CASSQDLGGPQHF,TGCGCCAGCAGCCAAGATCTTGGCGGGCCCCAGCATTTT
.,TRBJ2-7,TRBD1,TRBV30,CAWSGTGSKQYF,TGTGCCTGGAGTGGGACAGGGTCGAAGCAGTACTTC
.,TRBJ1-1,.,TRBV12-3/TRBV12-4,CASFGPSYQKEAFF,TGTGCCAGCTTTGGCCCGTCGTACCAAAAAGAAGCTTTCTTT